This T cell receptor (beta chain) was identified in a study of T-cell memory formation after mild COVID-19. V lost 6 bases, J lost 4 bases, and 13 bases lay in between. CDR3 length: 13 amino acids. Ten or more counts support this clonotype. TCRdb redid the calling of the 5' RACE reads with MiXCR, one entry per CDR3 protein. There are fewer than 700,000 distinct CDR3 sequences in the sample; about a fifth occur only once, and roughly 9.1% lies in the top ten. The material sequenced was PBMCs or a T cell subset sorted from them (not recorded which). The rearrangement joins TRBV12-3 or TRBV12-4 to TRBJ2-7; a possible D gene is TRBD1 (5 bases). The origin of this receptor is an adult woman who had mild COVID-19 (a few samples of this study predate the infection). Cell type and time point are not known. The CDR3 DNA sequence: TGTGCCAGCAGCCTCACAGGCCAGTACGAGCAGTACTTC. This encodes CASSLTGQYEQYF.